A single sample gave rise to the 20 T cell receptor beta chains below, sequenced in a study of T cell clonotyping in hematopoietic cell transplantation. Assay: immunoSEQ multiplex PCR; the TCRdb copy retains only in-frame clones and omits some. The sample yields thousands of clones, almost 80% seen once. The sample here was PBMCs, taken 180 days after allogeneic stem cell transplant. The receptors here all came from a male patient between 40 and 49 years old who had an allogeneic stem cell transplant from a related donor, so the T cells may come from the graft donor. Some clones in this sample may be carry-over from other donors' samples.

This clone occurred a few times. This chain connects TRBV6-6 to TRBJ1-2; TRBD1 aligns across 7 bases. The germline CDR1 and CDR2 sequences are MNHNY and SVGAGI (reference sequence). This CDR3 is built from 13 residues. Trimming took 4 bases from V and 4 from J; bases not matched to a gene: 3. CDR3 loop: CASSSTGSYGYTF. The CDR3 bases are TGTGCCAGCAGTTCGACAGGGTCCTATGGCTACACCTTC.

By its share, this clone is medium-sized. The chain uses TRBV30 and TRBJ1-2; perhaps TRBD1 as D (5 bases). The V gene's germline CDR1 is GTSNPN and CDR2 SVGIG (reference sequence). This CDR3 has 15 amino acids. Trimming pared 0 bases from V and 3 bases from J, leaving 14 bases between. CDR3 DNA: TGTGCCTGGAGTGTAGGGGATGAGGCATACTATGGCTACACCTTC. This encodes CAWSVGDEAYYGYTF. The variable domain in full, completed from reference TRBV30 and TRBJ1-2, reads SQTIHQWPATLVQPVGSPLSLECTVEGTSNPNLYWYRQAAGRGLQLLFYSVGIGQISSEVPQNLSASRPQDRQFILSSKKLLLSDSGFYLCAWSVGDEAYYGYTFGSGTRLTVV.

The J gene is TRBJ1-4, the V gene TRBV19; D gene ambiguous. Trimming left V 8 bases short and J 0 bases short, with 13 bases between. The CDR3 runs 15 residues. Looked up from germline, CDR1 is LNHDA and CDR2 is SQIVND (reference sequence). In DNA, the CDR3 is TGTGCCAGTCGAAAATGGTCAGCAACTAATGAAAAACTGTTTTTT. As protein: CASRKWSATNEKLFF.

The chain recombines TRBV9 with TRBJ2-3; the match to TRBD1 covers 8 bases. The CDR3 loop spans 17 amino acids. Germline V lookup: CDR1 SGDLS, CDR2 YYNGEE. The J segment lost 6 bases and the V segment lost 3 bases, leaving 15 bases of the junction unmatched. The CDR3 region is CASSALGQGKGSDTQYF. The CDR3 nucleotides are TGTGCCAGCAGCGCACTAGGACAGGGCAAGGGATCCGATACGCAGTATTTT. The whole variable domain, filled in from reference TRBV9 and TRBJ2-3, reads DSGVTQTPKHLITATGQRVTLRCSPRSGDLSVYWYQQSLDQGLQFLIQYYNGEERAKGNILERFSAQQFPDLHSELNLSSLELGDSALYFCASSALGQGKGSDTQYFGPGTRLTVL.

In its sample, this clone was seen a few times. CDR3 region: CASSEAPGVNTEAFF. Here the CDR3 DNA reads TGTGCCAGCAGTGAAGCTCCGGGGGTGAACACTGAAGCTTTCTTT. This chain links TRBV6-1 with TRBJ1-1; TRBD1 might be the D (5 bases). This CDR3 is 15 amino acids long. CDR1 and CDR2 from the germline V gene are MNHNS and SASEGT. The V end was cut by 0 bases, the J end by 0 bases, with 8 bases between.

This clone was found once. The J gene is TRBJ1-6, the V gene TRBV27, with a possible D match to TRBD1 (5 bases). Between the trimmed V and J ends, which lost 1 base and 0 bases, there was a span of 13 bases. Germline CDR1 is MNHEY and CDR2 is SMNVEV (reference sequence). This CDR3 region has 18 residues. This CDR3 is CASSLWPPGSSYNSPLHF. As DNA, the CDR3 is TGTGCCAGCAGTTTATGGCCGCCAGGGAGCTCCTATAATTCACCCCTCCACTTT.

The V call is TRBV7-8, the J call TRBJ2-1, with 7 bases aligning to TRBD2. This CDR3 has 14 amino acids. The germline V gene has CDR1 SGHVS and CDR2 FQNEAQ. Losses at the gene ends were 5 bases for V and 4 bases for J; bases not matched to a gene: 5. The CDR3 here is CASSRSGAYNEQFF. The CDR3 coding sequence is TGTGCCAGCAGCCGAAGCGGGGCGTACAATGAGCAGTTCTTC.

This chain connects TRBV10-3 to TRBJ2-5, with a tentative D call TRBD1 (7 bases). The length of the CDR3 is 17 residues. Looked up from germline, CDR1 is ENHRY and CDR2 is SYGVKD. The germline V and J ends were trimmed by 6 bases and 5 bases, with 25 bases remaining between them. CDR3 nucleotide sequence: TGTGCCATCAGAAAGGACCTAAGGACAGGCGCGGGGGAGACCCAGTACTTC. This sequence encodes CAIRKDLRTGAGETQYF.

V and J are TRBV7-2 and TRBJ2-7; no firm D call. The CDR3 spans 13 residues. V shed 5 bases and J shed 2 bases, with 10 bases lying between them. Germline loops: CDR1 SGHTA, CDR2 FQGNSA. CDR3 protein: CASSPAGTYEQYF. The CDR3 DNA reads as TGTGCCAGCAGCCCCGCCGGAACCTACGAGCAGTACTTC.

The DNA of the CDR3 is TGCGCCAGCAGCCAAGATCCCGCCCAGGGAGGCTATGGCTACACCTTC. Its protein product is CASSQDPAQGGYGYTF. This chain joins TRBV4-1 and TRBJ1-2; D might be TRBD1 (5 bases). The CDR3 is 16 amino acids. Germline CDR1 MGHRA, CDR2 YSYEKL. The V and J ends lost 0 bases and 4 bases respectively, with 15 bases between them.

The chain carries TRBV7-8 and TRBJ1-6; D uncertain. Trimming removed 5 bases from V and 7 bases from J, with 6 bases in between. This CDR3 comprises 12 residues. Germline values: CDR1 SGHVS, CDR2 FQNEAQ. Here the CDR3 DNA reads TGTGCCAGCAGCAAAAGCAATTCACCCCTCCACTTT. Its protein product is CASSKSNSPLHF.

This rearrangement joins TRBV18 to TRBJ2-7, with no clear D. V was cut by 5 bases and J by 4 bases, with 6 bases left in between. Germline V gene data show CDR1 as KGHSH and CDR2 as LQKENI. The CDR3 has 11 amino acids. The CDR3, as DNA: TGTGCCAGCTCATACGAATACGAGCAGTACTTC. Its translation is CASSYEYEQYF.

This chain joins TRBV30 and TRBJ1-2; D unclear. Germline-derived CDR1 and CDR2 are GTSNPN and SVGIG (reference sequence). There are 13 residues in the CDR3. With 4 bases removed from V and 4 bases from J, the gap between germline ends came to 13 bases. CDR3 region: CAWMASFSYGYTF. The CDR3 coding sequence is TGTGCCTGGATGGCATCCTTTTCCTATGGCTACACCTTC.

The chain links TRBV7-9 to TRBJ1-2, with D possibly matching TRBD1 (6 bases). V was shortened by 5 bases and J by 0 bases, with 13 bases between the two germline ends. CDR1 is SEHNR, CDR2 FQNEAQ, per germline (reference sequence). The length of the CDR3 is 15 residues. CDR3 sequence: CASSEPGVSNYGYTF. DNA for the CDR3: TGTGCCAGCAGCGAGCCAGGGGTGTCTAACTATGGCTACACCTTC.

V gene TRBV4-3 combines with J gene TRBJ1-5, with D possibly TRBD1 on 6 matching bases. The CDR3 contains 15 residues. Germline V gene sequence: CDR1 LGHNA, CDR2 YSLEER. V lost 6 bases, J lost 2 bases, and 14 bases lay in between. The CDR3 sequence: CASSRTGQGNQPQHF. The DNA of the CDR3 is TGCGCCAGCAGTCGAACAGGGCAGGGCAATCAGCCCCAGCATTTT.

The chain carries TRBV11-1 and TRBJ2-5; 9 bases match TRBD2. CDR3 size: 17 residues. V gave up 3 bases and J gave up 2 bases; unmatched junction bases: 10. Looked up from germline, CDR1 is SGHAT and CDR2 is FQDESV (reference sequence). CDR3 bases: TGTGCCAGCAGCTTTTCTTTTCTAGCGGGGATACAAGAGACCCAGTACTTC. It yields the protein CASSFSFLAGIQETQYF.

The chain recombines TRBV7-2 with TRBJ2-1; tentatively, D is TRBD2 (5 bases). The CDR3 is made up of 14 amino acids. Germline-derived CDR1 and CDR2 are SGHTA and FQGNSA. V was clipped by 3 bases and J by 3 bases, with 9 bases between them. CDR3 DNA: TGTGCCAGCAGCTTGAGAGGGAACTACAATGAGCAGTTCTTC. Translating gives CASSLRGNYNEQFF.

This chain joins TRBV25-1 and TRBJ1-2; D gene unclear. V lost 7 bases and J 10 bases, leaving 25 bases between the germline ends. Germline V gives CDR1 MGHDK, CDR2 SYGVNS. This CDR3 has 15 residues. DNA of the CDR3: TGTGCCAGCACCCCCGGCGGTGTATACTACTCCGACTACACCTTC. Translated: CASTPGGVYYSDYTF.

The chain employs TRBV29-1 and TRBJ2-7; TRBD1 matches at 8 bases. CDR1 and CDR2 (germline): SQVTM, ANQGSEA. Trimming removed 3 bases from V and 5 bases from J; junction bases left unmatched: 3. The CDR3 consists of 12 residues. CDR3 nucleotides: TGCAGCGTTGATGACAGGGGTGACGAGCAGTACTTC. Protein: CSVDDRGDEQYF.

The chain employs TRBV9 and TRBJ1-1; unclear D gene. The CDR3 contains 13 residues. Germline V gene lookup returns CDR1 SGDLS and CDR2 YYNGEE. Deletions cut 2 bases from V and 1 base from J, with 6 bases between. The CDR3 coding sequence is TGTGCCAGCAGCGTCAAGGAGAACACTGAAGCTTTCTTT. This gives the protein CASSVKENTEAFF.